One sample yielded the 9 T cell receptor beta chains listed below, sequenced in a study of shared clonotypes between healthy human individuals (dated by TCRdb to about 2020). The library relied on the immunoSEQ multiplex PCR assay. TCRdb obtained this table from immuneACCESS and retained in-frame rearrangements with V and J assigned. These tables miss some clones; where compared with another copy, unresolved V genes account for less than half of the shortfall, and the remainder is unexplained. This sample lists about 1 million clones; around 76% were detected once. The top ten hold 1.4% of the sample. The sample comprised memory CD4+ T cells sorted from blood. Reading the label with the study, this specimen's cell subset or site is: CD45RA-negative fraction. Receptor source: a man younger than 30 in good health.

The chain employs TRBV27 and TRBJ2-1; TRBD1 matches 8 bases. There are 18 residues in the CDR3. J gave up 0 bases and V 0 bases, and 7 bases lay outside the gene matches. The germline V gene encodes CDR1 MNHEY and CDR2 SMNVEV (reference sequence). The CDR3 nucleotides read TGTGCCAGCAGTTTATCGACAGGGGCCTTGAGCTCCTACAATGAGCAGTTCTTC. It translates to CASSLSTGALSSYNEQFF.

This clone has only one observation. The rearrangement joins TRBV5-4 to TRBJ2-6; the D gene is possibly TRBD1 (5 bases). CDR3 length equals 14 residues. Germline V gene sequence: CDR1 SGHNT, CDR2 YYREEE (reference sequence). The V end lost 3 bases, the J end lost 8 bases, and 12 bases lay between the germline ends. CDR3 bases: TGTGCCAGCAGCTACGCGACAGAGACCAACGTCCTGACTTTC. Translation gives CASSYATETNVLTF.

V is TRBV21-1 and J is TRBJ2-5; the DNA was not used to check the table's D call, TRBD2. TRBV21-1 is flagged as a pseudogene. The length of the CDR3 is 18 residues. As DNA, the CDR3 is TGTGCCAGCGCACACTTACTAGCGGGAGGACCCGGCGGGGAGACCCAGTACTTC. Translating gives CASAHLLAGGPGGETQYF.

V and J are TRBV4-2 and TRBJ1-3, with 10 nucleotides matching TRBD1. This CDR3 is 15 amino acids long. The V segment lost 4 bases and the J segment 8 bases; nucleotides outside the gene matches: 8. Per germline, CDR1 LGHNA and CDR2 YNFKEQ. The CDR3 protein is CASSRDRGLSDTIYF. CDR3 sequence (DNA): TGTGCCAGCAGCCGGGACAGGGGATTATCGGACACCATATATTTT.

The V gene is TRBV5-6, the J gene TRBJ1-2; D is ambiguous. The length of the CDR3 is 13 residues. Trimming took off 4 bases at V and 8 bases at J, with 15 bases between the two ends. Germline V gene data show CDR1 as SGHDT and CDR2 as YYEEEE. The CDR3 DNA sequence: TGTGCCAGCAGCCTGGTGAACCAGCGGGGCTACACCTTC. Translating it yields CASSLVNQRGYTF.

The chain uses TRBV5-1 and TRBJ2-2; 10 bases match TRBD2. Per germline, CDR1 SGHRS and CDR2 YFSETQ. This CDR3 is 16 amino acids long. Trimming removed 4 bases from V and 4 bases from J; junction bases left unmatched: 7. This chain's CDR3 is CASSHGLAEVTGELFF. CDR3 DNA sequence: TGCGCCAGCAGCCATGGACTAGCGGAAGTCACCGGGGAGCTGTTTTTT.

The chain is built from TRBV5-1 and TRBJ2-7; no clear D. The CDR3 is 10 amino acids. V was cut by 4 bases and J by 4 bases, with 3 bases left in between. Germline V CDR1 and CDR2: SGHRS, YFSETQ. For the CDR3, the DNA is TGCGCCAGCAGCCATTACGAGCAGTACTTC. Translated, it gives CASSHYEQYF.

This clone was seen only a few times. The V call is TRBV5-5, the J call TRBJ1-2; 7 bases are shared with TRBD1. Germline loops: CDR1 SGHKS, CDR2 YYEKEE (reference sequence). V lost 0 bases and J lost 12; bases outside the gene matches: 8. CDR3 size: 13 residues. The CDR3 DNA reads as TGTGCCAGCAGCTTGGACAGGGGAAATTACGACACCTTC. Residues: CASSLDRGNYDTF.

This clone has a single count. The CDR3 DNA reads TGTGCCACCAGCAGAGATGAGGGTTCCTACGAGCAGTACTTC. Residues: CATSRDEGSYEQYF. The chain is built from TRBV15 and TRBJ2-7; perhaps TRBD2 as D (5 bases). Looked up from germline, CDR1 is LNHNV and CDR2 is YYDKDF (reference sequence). There are 14 residues in the CDR3. Deletions cut 0 bases from V and 1 base from J, with 7 bases between.